Presented here are 11 T cell receptor beta chains from one specimen sequenced in a study of vaccination and CD4 T cells after COVID-19. Once obtained from cultured CD4+ T cells, the DNA was sequenced using the Oncomine TCR Beta short-read assay. A single record per CDR3 protein comes from TCRdb applying MiXCR to the PCR reads. The profile shows roughly 13,000 distinct CDR3 sequences, around 60% of them singletons. As to treatment: approximately nine-day PBMC culture with coronavirus spike peptide pools or control peptides (ViraFEST assay). No antigen has been identified for these receptors. Sequenced input: CD4+ T cells from blood, cultured in vitro. These receptors came from a human donor who had recovered from COVID-19.

This rearrangement joins TRBV20-1 to TRBJ1-3; D is possibly TRBD1 (5 bases). V gave up 0 bases and J gave up 4 bases, with 10 bases separating them. The germline CDR1 and CDR2 sequences are DFQATT and SNEGSKA (reference sequence). The CDR3 has 14 residues. In nucleotides, the CDR3 is TGCAGTGCTAGAGATCTGGGGGTCGGAAACACCATATATTTT. The encoded protein is CSARDLGVGNTIYF.

The chain joins TRBV10-2 to TRBJ2-2; no firm D call. The CDR3 spans 14 residues. Trimming left V 5 bases short and J 3 bases short, with 10 bases between. Germline lookup yields CDR1 WSHSY and CDR2 SAAADI. The CDR3: CASSIGHDTGELFF. The CDR3 region has the DNA TGCGCCAGCAGTATTGGCCACGACACCGGGGAGCTGTTTTTT.

The rearrangement joins TRBV20-1 to TRBJ2-2; 13 bases match TRBD2. V dropped 3 bases and J dropped 6; count of bases not matched to a gene: 4. The germline CDR1 and CDR2 sequences are DFQATT and SNEGSKA (reference sequence). The CDR3 has 15 residues. The DNA for the CDR3 is TGCAGTGCTAGGGGGACTAGCGGGATATCCGGGGAGCTGTTTTTT. Translated: CSARGTSGISGELFF.

The rearrangement links TRBV20-1 to TRBJ2-3, with D maybe TRBD2 (5 bases). The CDR3 spans 16 residues. Germline V gene data show CDR1 as DFQATT and CDR2 as SNEGSKA (reference sequence). Trimming stripped 3 bases from V and 0 bases from J, with 16 bases between. The CDR3 DNA reads TGCAGTGCTAGCTCTGGTATTCGGAGGAGCACAGATACGCAGTATTTT. It yields the protein CSASSGIRRSTDTQYF.

This chain connects TRBV11-2 to TRBJ1-6, with TRBD1 matching over 8 bases. The CDR3 is 15 amino acids. V dropped 5 bases and J dropped 8; count of bases not matched to a gene: 8. Germline lookup yields CDR1 SGHAT and CDR2 FQNNGV. DNA of the CDR3: TGTGCCAGCAGCCAGAGGGGCAGGGGGCATTCACCCCTCCACTTT. The encoded protein is CASSQRGRGHSPLHF.

The chain is built from TRBV5-1 and TRBJ2-2; TRBD2 might be the D (7 bases). The V end was cut by 6 bases, the J end by 1 base, with 19 bases between. The CDR3 runs 17 residues. Germline CDR1 reads SGHRS; CDR2 reads YFSETQ. The CDR3 bases are TGCGCCAGCACTCCTTTCCAGGGAGGGGGGAACACCGGGGAGCTGTTTTTT. It specifies CASTPFQGGGNTGELFF.

This clonotype was seen only a few times. This sequence joins TRBV24-1 and TRBJ2-7; D is ambiguous. This CDR3 comprises 15 residues. Germline values: CDR1 KGHDR, CDR2 SFDVKD. Trimming stripped 2 bases from V and 0 bases from J, with 10 bases between. The CDR3: CATSDSAESSYEQYF. The CDR3 DNA follows: TGTGCCACCAGTGATTCTGCGGAAAGCTCCTACGAGCAGTACTTC.

This clonotype was seen once. This sequence joins TRBV12-3 or TRBV12-4 and TRBJ2-3; TRBD2 might be the D (7 bases). The CDR3 has 14 residues. V lost 8 bases, J lost 4 bases, and 16 bases lay in between. The CDR3 nucleotides are TGTGCCAGCGAGGGAGGGGGTAGCGCAGATACGCAGTATTTT. This sequence encodes CASEGGGSADTQYF.

J is TRBJ1-1 and V is TRBV10-3; TRBD1 matches 7 bases. The CDR3 extends over 18 amino acids. Trimming cost V 1 base and J 1 base; bases outside gene matches: 12. Germline V gene data show CDR1 as ENHRY and CDR2 as SYGVKD. The CDR3 is CAISEFGRGQGGNTEAFF. The CDR3 DNA is TGTGCCATCAGTGAGTTTGGAAGGGGGCAGGGGGGGAACACTGAAGCTTTCTTT.

The genes are TRBV5-4 and TRBJ1-2, with D possibly matching TRBD1 (6 bases). Germline CDR1 and CDR2: SGHNT and YYREEE (reference sequence). Trimming removed 0 bases at V and 2 bases at J, with 11 bases between. CDR3 length equals 15 residues. The chain's CDR3 is CASSLAGRGNYGYTF. The CDR3 DNA reads TGTGCCAGCAGCTTGGCGGGCAGGGGAAACTATGGCTACACCTTC.

The chain has TRBV6-5 and TRBJ1-6; D is unresolved. Trimming took off 0 bases at V and 0 bases at J, with 6 bases between the two ends. Germline loops: CDR1 MNHEY, CDR2 SVGAGI. The CDR3 runs 16 residues. In DNA, the CDR3 is TGTGCCAGCAGTTACTCTGGAGACTCCTATAATTCACCCCTCCACTTT. Translation gives CASSYSGDSYNSPLHF.